This entry lists 5 T cell receptor beta chains sequenced from one sample in a study of T cells in Graves' hyperthyroidism and ophthalmopathy. The CDR3 regions of TCR beta were amplified from RNA transcripts. The HTBI primer set drove a first-round RT-PCR of the TCR CDR3. MiXCR was run by TCRdb on the multiplex PCR reads, yielding one entry per CDR3 protein. The data show about 410,000 distinct CDR3 sequences, roughly 15% seen once. The specimen was blood. The receptor set was obtained from a man between 18 and 35 years old with Graves' ophthalmopathy.

The CDR3 loop is CASSLLRDHVIRNTGELFF. DNA of the CDR3: TGTGCCAGCAGCTTATTGCGGGACCATGTCATCAGGAACACCGGGGAGCTGTTTTTT. The V gene is TRBV13, the J gene TRBJ2-2, with D maybe TRBD2 (6 bases). Germline CDR1 is PRHDT and CDR2 is FYEKMQ (reference sequence). The V gene lost 2 bases and the J gene lost 1 base, with 20 bases spanning the gap. CDR3 length: 19 residues.

The chain couples TRBV4-1 to TRBJ2-5, with 8 bases aligning to TRBD2. Germline values: CDR1 MGHRA, CDR2 YSYEKL. Trimming took 4 bases from V and 2 from J; bases not matched to a gene: 15. This CDR3 region has 18 residues. CDR3 DNA sequence: TGCGCCAGCAGCCGAGCGTCAATGGCGGGAGGACTTCAAGAGACCCAGTACTTC. Translation: CASSRASMAGGLQETQYF.

This clonotype was recorded many times. The rearrangement joins TRBV2 to TRBJ2-5; tentatively, D is TRBD1 or TRBD2 (6 bases each). V was cut by 2 bases and J by 6 bases, with 13 bases left in between. Per germline, CDR1 SNHLY and CDR2 FYNNEI. The length of the CDR3 is 14 residues. In DNA, the CDR3 is TGTGCCAGCAGTGAAAGTAATGGGGGGCAGACCCAGTACTTC. Translating gives CASSESNGGQTQYF.

This clonotype was counted between two and nine times. The chain joins TRBV30 to TRBJ1-1, with D possibly matching TRBD1 (6 bases). Per germline, CDR1 GTSNPN and CDR2 SVGIG (reference sequence). Trimming took 0 bases from V and 4 from J, leaving 12 bases between them. There are 14 residues in the CDR3. DNA of the CDR3: TGTGCCTGGAGTGTTGAGGGGGTGGGCACTGAAGCTTTCTTT. This translates into CAWSVEGVGTEAFF.

This clonotype was seen many times. The genes are TRBV12-3 or TRBV12-4 and TRBJ1-1; D is uncertain. Trimming took off 3 bases at V and 6 bases at J, with 11 bases between the two ends. CDR3 length equals 13 residues. CDR3 in amino acids: CASSLVLSAEAFF. In DNA form, the CDR3 reads TGTGCCAGCAGTTTGGTTCTTTCCGCTGAAGCTTTCTTT.